These 31 T cell receptor beta chains share one sample of origin, sequenced in a study of glioma-infiltrating T cells after dendritic cell vaccination. Repertoires were generated with immunoSEQ multiplex PCR, while TCRdb's copy carries only in-frame clones and drops some. The data contain around 67,000 clones, around 81% of them seen just once; the ten biggest clones take up roughly 7.7%. The sample was blood, taken before dendritic cell vaccination. All receptors come from a human donor with glioblastoma.

This chain connects TRBV19 to TRBJ1-2, with D perhaps matching TRBD1 (6 bases). Germline V gene lookup returns CDR1 LNHDA and CDR2 SQIVND (reference sequence). V lost 4 bases and J lost 8, with 17 bases in between. This CDR3 contains 14 residues. As DNA, the CDR3 is TGTGCCAGTAGTAGTCAGGGGACCTTCTGGGGCTACACCTTC. It yields the protein CASSSQGTFWGYTF.

The chain links TRBV6-4 to TRBJ2-2; 12 positions match TRBD1. V trimming: 5 bases; J trimming: 6 bases; junction bases outside the gene matches: 7. The CDR3 runs 16 residues. Germline V lookup: CDR1 MRHNA, CDR2 SNTAGT. CDR3 in amino acids: CASSTGTGGAAGELFF. Written as DNA, the CDR3 is TGTGCCAGCAGTACCGGGACAGGGGGCGCCGCCGGGGAGCTGTTTTTT.

This clone appeared a single time. V is TRBV19 and J is TRBJ1-5; D unclear. Germline-derived CDR1 and CDR2 are LNHDA and SQIVND (reference sequence). The CDR3 is 15 amino acids. V dropped 1 base and J dropped 3 bases, with 10 bases sitting between them. The CDR3 DNA reads TGTGCCAGTAGTATAGGGGGAGGGTTCAATCAGCCCCAGCATTTT. Protein: CASSIGGGFNQPQHF.

The chain couples TRBV11-3 to TRBJ2-2; TRBD2 matches at 9 bases. Germline trimming cut 5 bases from V and 7 bases from J; bases unmatched to any gene: 5. The CDR3 runs to 14 residues. The germline V gene has CDR1 SGHNT and CDR2 YENEEA. The CDR3 sequence: CASSGSGGHGELFF. The CDR3 DNA reads TGTGCCAGCAGCGGTAGCGGGGGCCACGGGGAGCTGTTTTTT.

V is TRBV7-9 and J is TRBJ2-5; TRBD2 matches at 7 bases. CDR1 is SEHNR, CDR2 FQNEAQ, per germline (reference sequence). V lost 5 bases and J lost 2; bases outside the gene matches: 11. The CDR3 has 16 amino acids. CDR3 amino acids: CASSPRWGGSQETQYF. The CDR3, as DNA: TGTGCCAGCAGCCCCCGATGGGGAGGGTCACAAGAGACCCAGTACTTC.

The gene calls are TRBV5-1 and TRBJ1-1; 8 bases match TRBD1. Germline V gene data show CDR1 as SGHRS and CDR2 as YFSETQ. Trimming took 5 bases from V and 3 from J; bases not matched to a gene: 6. The CDR3 loop spans 14 amino acids. The CDR3 here is CASRRQGLDTEAFF. For the CDR3, the DNA is TGCGCCAGCAGGAGACAGGGGCTAGACACTGAAGCTTTCTTT.

This rearrangement joins TRBV4-3 to TRBJ2-7; 7 nucleotides agree with TRBD1. The CDR3 runs to 13 residues. Germline V CDR1 and CDR2: LGHNA, YSLEER. Trimming removed 4 bases from V and 3 bases from J; junction bases left unmatched: 3. The CDR3 nucleotides are TGCGCCAGCAGCCTCAGACAGGGCTACGAGCAGTACTTC. Translation gives CASSLRQGYEQYF.

The chain employs TRBV5-1 and TRBJ2-7, with a tentative D call TRBD2 (6 bases). Per the germline V gene, CDR1 is SGHRS and CDR2 is YFSETQ. This CDR3 comprises 15 residues. Trimming took off 4 bases at V and 1 base at J, with 15 bases between the two ends. The CDR3 nucleotides read TGCGCCAGCAGCACTCCGGGAGAAAATTCCTACGAGCAGTACTTC. This encodes CASSTPGENSYEQYF.

The V and J genes are TRBV6-1 and TRBJ1-5, with a possible D match to TRBD1 (5 bases). CDR1 and CDR2 from the germline V gene are MNHNS and SASEGT. V lost 4 bases to trimming and J lost 6 bases, with 7 bases between them. This CDR3 is 12 amino acids long. The CDR3 DNA is TGTGCCAGCAGTGGTGGGGCTCAGCCCCAGCATTTT. Its translation is CASSGGAQPQHF.

The CDR3 here is CASSFRAADTEAFF. CDR3 DNA sequence: TGTGCCAGCAGCTTCAGGGCCGCGGACACTGAAGCTTTCTTT. The chain joins TRBV7-8 to TRBJ1-1, with D tentatively TRBD1 (5 bases). The CDR3 has 14 residues. Per the germline V gene, CDR1 is SGHVS and CDR2 is FQNEAQ. Deletions cut 3 bases from V and 3 bases from J, with 11 bases between.

J is TRBJ1-1 and V is TRBV5-4; 8 bases line up with TRBD1. The V gene end was trimmed by 0 bases and the J gene end by 4 bases; junction bases not matched to a gene: 8. The CDR3 runs to 16 residues. CDR1 and CDR2 from the germline V gene are SGHNT and YYREEE (reference sequence). The CDR3 coding sequence is TGTGCCAGCAGCTTGGCCCGGACAGGGCGGGGCACTGAAGCTTTCTTT. Translation: CASSLARTGRGTEAFF.

The chain employs TRBV2 and TRBJ1-4, with 8 bases fitting TRBD1. V dropped 7 bases and J dropped 5; count of bases not matched to a gene: 6. This CDR3 has 14 residues. Looked up from germline, CDR1 is SNHLY and CDR2 is FYNNEI. The CDR3 DNA follows: TGTGCCAGCAATTTCGCAGGGGGCAATGAAAAACTGTTTTTT. Its protein product is CASNFAGGNEKLFF.

This clone was seen more than once but under ten times. The J gene is TRBJ1-3, the V gene TRBV5-4; 8 nucleotides align to TRBD1. V lost 4 bases, J lost 2 bases, and 5 bases stayed unmatched. The CDR3 covers 15 residues. Per the germline V gene, CDR1 is SGHNT and CDR2 is YYREEE (reference sequence). The CDR3 sequence: CASSPGTGAGNTIYF. CDR3 bases: TGTGCCAGCAGCCCGGGGACAGGAGCTGGAAACACCATATATTTT. Combining the CDR3 with reference TRBV5-4 and TRBJ1-3 gives the whole variable domain ETGVTQSPTHLIKTRGQQVTLRCSSQSGHNTVSWYQQALGQGPQFIFQYYREEENGRGNFPPRFSGLQFPNYSSELNVNALELDDSALYLCASSPGTGAGNTIYFGEGSWLTVV.

Here the CDR3 DNA reads TGTGCCTGGAGTGCTCCCCCCGGGGAAGGGCAGTATTTT. It codes for CAWSAPPGEGQYF. The chain recombines TRBV30 with TRBJ2-3; TRBD2 is a possible D gene (5 bases). CDR3 length: 13 residues. Germline CDR1 is GTSNPN and CDR2 is SVGIG (reference sequence). Trimming stripped 1 base from V and 11 bases from J, with 16 bases between.

This sequence joins TRBV7-9 and TRBJ2-7, with TRBD1 matching over 8 bases. CDR3 length: 15 residues. Germline CDR1 and CDR2: SEHNR and FQNEAQ (reference sequence). With 5 bases clipped from V and 3 bases from J, the junction kept 9 bases outside the gene matches. The CDR3 sequence: CASSPGTGEYYEQYF. The CDR3 DNA sequence: TGTGCCAGCAGCCCAGGGACAGGAGAATACTACGAGCAGTACTTC.

The chain couples TRBV5-6 to TRBJ2-5, with D possibly matching TRBD2 (5 bases). This CDR3 region has 16 residues. Deletions cut 0 bases from V and 2 bases from J, with 14 bases between. Germline CDR1 SGHDT, CDR2 YYEEEE. The CDR3 sequence: CASSLATRGSQETQYF. CDR3 DNA: TGTGCCAGCAGCTTGGCCACTCGGGGTAGTCAAGAGACCCAGTACTTC.

This rearrangement joins TRBV19 to TRBJ1-4, with D maybe TRBD1 (5 bases). CDR3 length equals 14 residues. The germline V gene has CDR1 LNHDA and CDR2 SQIVND (reference sequence). V lost 7 bases and J 4 bases, leaving 13 bases between the germline ends. The CDR3 is CASMSTAYNEKLFF. CDR3 coding DNA: TGTGCCAGTATGTCGACAGCTTATAATGAAAAACTGTTTTTT.

The V and J genes are TRBV5-4 and TRBJ1-6; 7 nucleotides match TRBD1. The J segment lost 7 bases and the V segment lost 4 bases, leaving 8 bases of the junction unmatched. Per germline, CDR1 SGHNT and CDR2 YYREEE (reference sequence). CDR3 length: 15 residues. The CDR3 sequence: CASSKSGTVNSPLHF. The DNA of the CDR3 is TGTGCCAGCAGCAAGAGTGGGACAGTAAATTCACCCCTCCACTTT.

The gene calls are TRBV6-4 and TRBJ2-3, with 13 bases aligning to TRBD2. Trimming removed 4 bases from V and 6 bases from J; junction bases left unmatched: 7. The CDR3 sequence is 16 residues long. CDR1 and CDR2 (germline): MRHNA, SNTAGT. Here the CDR3 reads CASSVSTSGGLDTQYF. CDR3 DNA sequence: TGTGCCAGCAGTGTCTCGACTAGCGGGGGGTTGGATACGCAGTATTTT.

The genes are TRBV6-5 and TRBJ1-2; D possibly corresponds to TRBD1 (6 bases). The CDR3 sequence is 15 residues long. Trimming shortened V by 5 bases and J by 0 bases, and 13 bases separated the two germline ends. CDR1 and CDR2 (germline): MNHEY, SVGAGI. The CDR3 reads CASSKDRAPNYGYTF. The CDR3 DNA reads TGTGCCAGCAGTAAGGACAGAGCCCCTAACTATGGCTACACCTTC.

The rearrangement uses TRBV5-6 and TRBJ2-5; 9 bases agree with TRBD1. This CDR3 has 15 amino acids. Germline CDR1 and CDR2: SGHDT and YYEEEE. After removal of 1 base from V and 5 bases from J, the junction contained 6 bases not matched to a gene. Written as DNA, the CDR3 is TGTGCCAGCAGCTTGTCACAGGGGGCTTATGAGACCCAGTACTTC. Residues: CASSLSQGAYETQYF.

This chain joins TRBV7-9 and TRBJ2-7; 7 bases line up with TRBD1. CDR1 and CDR2 from the germline V gene are SEHNR and FQNEAQ (reference sequence). After removal of 2 bases from V and 5 bases from J, the junction contained 3 bases not matched to a gene. The CDR3 has 13 residues. The CDR3 loop is CASSLTGDDEQYF. DNA for the CDR3: TGTGCCAGCAGCTTAACAGGGGACGACGAGCAGTACTTC.

This rearrangement joins TRBV6-1 to TRBJ2-7; D is perhaps TRBD1 (5 bases). CDR3 length equals 13 residues. Germline loops: CDR1 MNHNS, CDR2 SASEGT. V lost 4 bases and J 0 bases, leaving 7 bases between the germline ends. The CDR3 sequence is CASSGQFSYEQYF. CDR3 coding DNA: TGTGCCAGCAGTGGACAGTTCTCCTACGAGCAGTACTTC.

V and J are TRBV25-1 and TRBJ1-5; unclear D gene. V gave up 8 bases and J gave up 3 bases, with 11 bases separating them. The CDR3 runs to 13 residues. Germline V gene data show CDR1 as MGHDK and CDR2 as SYGVNS. CDR3 nucleotides: TGTGCCAGCGGAGGTGGGTTCAATCAGCCCCAGCATTTT. This codes for CASGGGFNQPQHF.

This rearrangement joins TRBV15 to TRBJ1-1, with 8 bases that match TRBD1. V was clipped by 3 bases and J by 12 bases; unmatched bases: 9. The CDR3 is 13 residues long. Germline-derived CDR1 and CDR2 are LNHNV and YYDKDF (reference sequence). This CDR3 is CATSSSGQGSTFF. DNA for the CDR3: TGTGCCACCAGCAGCTCTGGACAGGGTTCAACTTTCTTT.

This clone has only one observation. This chain uses TRBV28 with TRBJ1-1; 8 positions agree with TRBD1. The germline gives CDR1 MDHEN, CDR2 SYDVKM. The V and J ends lost 6 bases and 5 bases, in that order; junction bases with no gene match: 8. The CDR3 runs to 14 residues. CDR3 amino acids: CASRPGQGRTEAFF. The DNA of the CDR3 is TGTGCCAGCAGACCCGGACAGGGACGGACTGAAGCTTTCTTT.

V gene TRBV12-5 combines with J gene TRBJ1-5; 8 nucleotides line up with TRBD1. Trimming took 7 bases from V and 1 from J; bases not matched to a gene: 6. Looked up from germline, CDR1 is LGHNT and CDR2 is FRNRAP. The CDR3 has 15 residues. This chain's CDR3 is CASVQGARSNQPQHF. DNA of the CDR3: TGTGCTAGTGTCCAGGGGGCGAGAAGCAATCAGCCCCAGCATTTT.

V is TRBV5-1 and J is TRBJ2-7; perhaps TRBD1 as D (6 bases). V dropped 4 bases and J dropped 0 bases, with 11 bases sitting between them. The CDR3 spans 14 residues. The germline CDR1 and CDR2 sequences are SGHRS and YFSETQ. The CDR3 sequence: CASSERQVSYEQYF. The CDR3 DNA is TGCGCCAGCAGCGAACGACAGGTCTCCTACGAGCAGTACTTC.

The chain recombines TRBV4-2 with TRBJ2-7; 12 bases line up with TRBD2. Germline trimming cut 0 bases from V and 5 bases from J; bases unmatched to any gene: 8. Germline CDR1 reads LGHNA; CDR2 reads YNFKEQ. The CDR3 runs to 17 residues. DNA for the CDR3: TGTGCCAGCAGCCAAGATAGACTAGCGGGGGAGCTTGACGAGCAGTACTTC. Its protein is CASSQDRLAGELDEQYF.

The chain carries TRBV6-5 and TRBJ1-2, with D possibly matching TRBD1 (6 bases). V lost 5 bases to trimming and J lost 8 bases, with 15 bases between them. Germline V gene sequence: CDR1 MNHEY, CDR2 SVGAGI. The CDR3 loop spans 13 amino acids. CDR3 nucleotide sequence: TGTGCCAGCAGTAATGGGGGCGCTAAGGGCTACACCTTC. Translation: CASSNGGAKGYTF.

The genes are TRBV5-1 and TRBJ2-3, with D uncertain. Per germline, CDR1 SGHRS and CDR2 YFSETQ. The CDR3 extends over 15 amino acids. Trimming pared 5 bases from V and 3 bases from J, leaving 16 bases between. This CDR3 reads CASSPGFALTDTQYF. In DNA form, the CDR3 reads TGCGCCAGCAGTCCCGGGTTCGCTTTAACAGATACGCAGTATTTT.